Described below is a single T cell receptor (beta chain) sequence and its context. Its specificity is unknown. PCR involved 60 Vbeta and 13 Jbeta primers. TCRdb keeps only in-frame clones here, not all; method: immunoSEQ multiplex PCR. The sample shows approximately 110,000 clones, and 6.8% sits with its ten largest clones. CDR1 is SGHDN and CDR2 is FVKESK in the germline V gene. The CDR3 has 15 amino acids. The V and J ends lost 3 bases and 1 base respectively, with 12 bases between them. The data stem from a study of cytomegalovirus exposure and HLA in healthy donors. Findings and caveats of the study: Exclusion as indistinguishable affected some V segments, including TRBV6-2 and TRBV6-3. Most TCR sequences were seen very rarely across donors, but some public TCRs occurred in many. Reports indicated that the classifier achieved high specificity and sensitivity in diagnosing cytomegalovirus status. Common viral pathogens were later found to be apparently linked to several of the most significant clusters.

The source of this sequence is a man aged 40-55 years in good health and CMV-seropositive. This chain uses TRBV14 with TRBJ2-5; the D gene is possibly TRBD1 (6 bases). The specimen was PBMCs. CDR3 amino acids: CASSHRTASQETQYF. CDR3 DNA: TGTGCCAGCAGCCATAGGACAGCCAGCCAAGAGACCCAGTACTTC.